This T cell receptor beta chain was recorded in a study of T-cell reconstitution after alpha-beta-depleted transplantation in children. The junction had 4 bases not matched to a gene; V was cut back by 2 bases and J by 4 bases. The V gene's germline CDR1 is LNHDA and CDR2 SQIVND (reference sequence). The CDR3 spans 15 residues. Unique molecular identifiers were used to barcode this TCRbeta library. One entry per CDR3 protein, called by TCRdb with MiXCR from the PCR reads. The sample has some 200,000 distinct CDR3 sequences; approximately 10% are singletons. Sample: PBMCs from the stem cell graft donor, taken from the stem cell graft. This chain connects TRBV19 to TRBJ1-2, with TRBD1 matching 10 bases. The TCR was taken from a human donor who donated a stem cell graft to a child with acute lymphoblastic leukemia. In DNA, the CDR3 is TGTGCCAGTAGTATATCGGGACAGGGGATCTATGGCTACACCTTC. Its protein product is CASSISGQGIYGYTF.